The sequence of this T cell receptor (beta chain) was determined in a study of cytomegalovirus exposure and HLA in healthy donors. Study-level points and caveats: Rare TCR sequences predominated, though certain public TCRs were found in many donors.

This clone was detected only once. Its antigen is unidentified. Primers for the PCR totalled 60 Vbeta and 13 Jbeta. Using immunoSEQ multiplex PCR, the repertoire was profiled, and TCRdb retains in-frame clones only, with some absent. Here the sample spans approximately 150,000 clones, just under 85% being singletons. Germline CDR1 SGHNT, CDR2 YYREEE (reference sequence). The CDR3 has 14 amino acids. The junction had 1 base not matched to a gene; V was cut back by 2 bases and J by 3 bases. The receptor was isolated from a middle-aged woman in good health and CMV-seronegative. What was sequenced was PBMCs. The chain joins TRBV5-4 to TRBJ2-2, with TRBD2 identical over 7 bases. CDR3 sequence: CASSFTSDTGELFF. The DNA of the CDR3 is TGTGCCAGCAGCTTCACTAGCGACACCGGGGAGCTGTTTTTT. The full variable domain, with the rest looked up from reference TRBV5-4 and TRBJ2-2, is ETGVTQSPTHLIKTRGQQVTLRCSSQSGHNTVSWYQQALGQGPQFIFQYYREEENGRGNFPPRFSGLQFPNYSSELNVNALELDDSALYLCASSFTSDTGELFFGEGSRLTVL.